The 26 T cell receptor beta chains in this list originate from one sample, sequenced in a study of beta chain features in type 1 diabetes. TCRB transcripts that were expressed got sequenced, as all of the isolated RNA had been reverse transcribed. Method: immunoSEQ multiplex PCR; TCRdb's copy keeps in-frame clones and lacks some. The sample has approximately 38,000 clones, over 45% seen once. Sequenced: central memory CD4+ T cells from blood. These receptors were obtained from a woman under 30 in good health.

The chain has TRBV7-3 and TRBJ1-4; 10 nucleotides agree with TRBD1. This CDR3 has 13 residues. J lost 11 bases, V lost 5 bases, and 5 bases had no gene match. The germline V gene encodes CDR1 SGHTA and CDR2 FQGTGA. The CDR3 DNA reads as TGTGCCAGCAGCGTTACGACAGGGGGCAAACTGTTTTTT. Its protein is CASSVTTGGKLFF.

J is TRBJ2-5 and V is TRBV7-9, with a possible D match to TRBD2 (6 bases). Germline loops: CDR1 SEHNR, CDR2 FQNEAQ (reference sequence). CDR3 size: 13 residues. Trimming pared 5 bases from V and 7 bases from J, leaving 14 bases between. The CDR3 here is CASSPDNGGTQYF. As DNA, the CDR3 is TGTGCCAGCAGCCCAGACAACGGGGGGACCCAGTACTTC. The full variable domain, rest sourced from reference TRBV7-9 and TRBJ2-5, is DTGVSQNPRHKITKRGQNVTFRCDPISEHNRLYWYRQTLGQGPEFLTYFQNEAQLEKSRLLSDRFSAERPKGSFSTLEIQRTEQGDSAMYLCASSPDNGGTQYFGPGTRLLVL.

This clone was picked up a small number of times. V and J are TRBV10-3 and TRBJ2-3; no clear D gene. The CDR3 sequence is 14 residues long. Deletions cut 7 bases from V and 4 bases from J, with 15 bases between. Germline V gene lookup returns CDR1 ENHRY and CDR2 SYGVKD. The CDR3 reads CAIKNSPNSDTQYF. In DNA, the CDR3 is TGTGCCATCAAGAATAGTCCTAATTCAGATACGCAGTATTTT.

The CDR3 reads CASSVDNQAQETQYF. As DNA, the CDR3 is TGTGCCAGCAGCGTAGATAATCAGGCTCAAGAGACCCAGTACTTC. This chain connects TRBV9 to TRBJ2-5, with no clear D. The CDR3 loop spans 15 amino acids. The germline V gene encodes CDR1 SGDLS and CDR2 YYNGEE. With 0 bases removed from V and 2 bases from J, the gap between germline ends came to 11 bases.

This chain links TRBV5-1 with TRBJ1-6, with TRBD1 as a possible D gene (5 bases). Germline values: CDR1 SGHRS, CDR2 YFSETQ. This CDR3 contains 15 residues. Trimming cost V 0 bases and J 8 bases, with 12 bases left between them. The CDR3 region has the DNA TGCGCCAGCAGCTTGGGGCAGGGAAGGGATTCACCCCTCCACTTT. Translation: CASSLGQGRDSPLHF. Together with reference TRBV5-1 and TRBJ1-6, the CDR3 gives the full variable domain: KAGVTQTPRYLIKTRGQQVTLSCSPISGHRSVSWYQQTPGQGLQFLFEYFSETQRNKGNFPGRFSGRQFSNSRSEMNVSTLELGDSALYLCASSLGQGRDSPLHFGNGTRLTVT.

This clone was detected a few times. The J gene is TRBJ1-4, the V gene TRBV5-1; D remains ambiguous. The CDR3 sequence is 14 residues long. Germline V CDR1 and CDR2: SGHRS, YFSETQ. Trimming shortened V by 1 base and J by 7 bases, and 11 bases separated the two germline ends. The CDR3 coding sequence is TGCGCCAGCAGCTTGCGAGGTGCGGGTGAAAAACTGTTTTTT. This codes for CASSLRGAGEKLFF.

V gene TRBV4-1 combines with J gene TRBJ2-7, with D unclear. CDR1 is MGHRA and CDR2 is YSYEKL in the germline V gene. The length of the CDR3 is 14 residues. V was trimmed by 6 bases and J by 4 bases, leaving 16 bases between them. CDR3 nucleotides: TGCGCCAGCAGTCAATTATCCGTGTCTTACGAGCAGTACTTC. The encoded protein is CASSQLSVSYEQYF.

V gene TRBV12-5 combines with J gene TRBJ2-1; 8 positions match TRBD2. V dropped 3 bases and J dropped 5; count of bases not matched to a gene: 9. Germline-derived CDR1 and CDR2 are LGHNT and FRNRAP. This CDR3 region has 16 residues. The CDR3 region is CASGFSAGTRHNEQFF. As DNA, the CDR3 is TGTGCTAGTGGTTTTAGCGCCGGGACTAGACACAATGAGCAGTTCTTC.

This clone was observed a few times. CDR3 bases: TGTGCCACCAGCAGAGATCCCGAGGGCTTCGTAGCGGTTAGCACAGATACGCAGTATTTT. Its protein is CATSRDPEGFVAVSTDTQYF. The chain couples TRBV15 to TRBJ2-3; D perhaps matches TRBD2 (6 bases). This CDR3 spans 20 amino acids. V dropped 0 bases and J dropped 0 bases, with 22 bases sitting between them. From germline, CDR1 is LNHNV and CDR2 YYDKDF (reference sequence).

The chain links TRBV5-1 to TRBJ1-1; D possibly corresponds to TRBD1 (6 bases). Trimming left V 3 bases short and J 3 bases short, with 12 bases between. Germline V gives CDR1 SGHRS, CDR2 YFSETQ. This CDR3 is 14 amino acids long. CDR3 in amino acids: CASSSQGRDTEAFF. The CDR3 DNA sequence: TGCGCCAGCAGCTCCCAGGGGCGGGACACTGAAGCTTTCTTT.

This clone has a handful of counts. The V and J genes are TRBV10-3 and TRBJ1-1, with D hard to call. Germline lookup yields CDR1 ENHRY and CDR2 SYGVKD. The CDR3 is made up of 15 amino acids. The V and J ends lost 5 bases and 1 base respectively, with 14 bases between them. CDR3 coding DNA: TGTGCCATCAGTCCCGGGGAACCTGGGAACACTGAAGCTTTCTTT. It translates to CAISPGEPGNTEAFF.

The chain employs TRBV27 and TRBJ2-7; maybe TRBD2 (5 bases). The CDR3 is 15 residues long. V was shortened by 6 bases and J by 2 bases, with 17 bases between the two germline ends. Germline V gene data show CDR1 as MNHEY and CDR2 as SMNVEV (reference sequence). CDR3 DNA: TGTGCCAGCAGAAGCTTCTCGGGGTCCCCCTACGAGCAGTACTTC. The encoded protein is CASRSFSGSPYEQYF.

The J gene is TRBJ2-2, the V gene TRBV27; 7 bases are a match to TRBD1. J was trimmed by 4 bases and V by 6 bases; bases with no gene match: 14. CDR1 and CDR2 (germline): MNHEY, SMNVEV (reference sequence). This CDR3 has 17 amino acids. The CDR3 sequence: CASSSHRGRGRTGELFF. CDR3 nucleotides: TGTGCCAGCAGCTCCCACCGCGGAAGGGGGCGCACCGGGGAGCTGTTTTTT.

This clone was counted a few times. CDR3: CATSRQTGSEAFF. The CDR3 DNA reads TGTGCCACCAGCAGACAGACAGGTTCTGAAGCTTTCTTT. The chain has TRBV15 and TRBJ1-1, with D possibly matching TRBD1 (6 bases). The CDR3 runs 13 residues. Germline CDR1 is LNHNV and CDR2 is YYDKDF (reference sequence). V lost 2 bases and J lost 6, with 10 bases in between.

A few counts support this clone. The rearrangement uses TRBV9 and TRBJ2-5, with D tentatively TRBD1 (6 bases). Germline-derived CDR1 and CDR2 are SGDLS and YYNGEE. Trimming left V 4 bases short and J 4 bases short, with 11 bases between. The CDR3 is 13 amino acids. CDR3 sequence (DNA): TGTGCCAGCAGCTTCTCAGGGGTAGAGACCCAGTACTTC. Its translation: CASSFSGVETQYF.

The rearrangement joins TRBV7-2 to TRBJ1-2, with a weak D call TRBD1 (6 bases). The CDR3 contains 13 residues. V lost 5 bases, J lost 8 bases, and 15 bases lay in between. Germline V CDR1 and CDR2: SGHTA, FQGNSA. CDR3 in amino acids: CASSRGQFVGYTF. CDR3 in DNA: TGTGCCAGCAGCCGTGGACAGTTTGTAGGCTACACCTTC.

This chain links TRBV19 with TRBJ2-3; TRBD2 agrees at 8 bases. The CDR3 runs to 14 residues. Trimming took 9 bases from V and 8 from J; bases not matched to a gene: 13. Germline CDR1 and CDR2: LNHDA and SQIVND (reference sequence). As DNA, the CDR3 is TGTGCCAGCCATTTTAGCGGGGCCGGGGCTACGCAGTATTTT. It yields the protein CASHFSGAGATQYF.

Here the CDR3 DNA reads TGTGCCAGCAGCTCCTTACAGGGAGTAGGGAACTATGGCTACACCTTC. Its protein is CASSSLQGVGNYGYTF. The chain links TRBV5-4 to TRBJ1-2; TRBD1 might be the D (6 bases). V was cut by 3 bases and J by 2 bases, with 17 bases left in between. CDR1 SGHNT and CDR2 YYREEE come from the germline V gene (reference sequence). CDR3 length: 16 amino acids.

This clone has more than one count but fewer than ten. This chain links TRBV23-1 with TRBJ1-2; TRBD1 matches at 9 bases. TRBV23-1 has ORF status, its function being uncertain. The CDR3 totals 15 residues. The junction had 9 bases not matched to a gene; V was cut back by 4 bases and J by 6 bases. CDR3 sequence: CASSPRDRAPHGYTF. The CDR3, as DNA: TGCGCCAGCAGTCCCCGGGACAGGGCCCCTCATGGCTACACCTTC.

V usage is TRBV5-1 and J usage is TRBJ1-4, with 7 nucleotides matching TRBD1. Per germline, CDR1 SGHRS and CDR2 YFSETQ. The CDR3 contains 13 residues. Losses at the gene ends were 3 bases for V and 6 bases for J; bases not matched to a gene: 2. CDR3 sequence reads: CASSWGTDEKLFF. In DNA, the CDR3 is TGCGCCAGCAGCTGGGGGACAGATGAAAAACTGTTTTTT.

This clone was seen more than once but under ten times. This chain uses TRBV5-6 with TRBJ2-1; the match to TRBD2 covers 11 bases. CDR3 length: 18 amino acids. Trimming took 1 base from V and 6 from J; bases not matched to a gene: 12. Germline V gene lookup returns CDR1 SGHDT and CDR2 YYEEEE. The CDR3 coding sequence is TGTGCCAGCAGCTTGAGGAGACTAGCGGGAACCAAACGCAATGAGCAGTTCTTC. Encoded protein: CASSLRRLAGTKRNEQFF. The full variable domain, with the rest looked up from reference TRBV5-6 and TRBJ2-1, is DAGVTQSPTHLIKTRGQQVTLRCSPKSGHDTVSWYQQALGQGPQFIFQYYEEEERQRGNFPDRFSGHQFPNYSSELNVNALLLGDSALYLCASSLRRLAGTKRNEQFFGPGTRLTVL.

In this sample, this clone turned up a few times. The chain uses TRBV14 and TRBJ2-1; 9 bases agree with TRBD2. The germline CDR1 and CDR2 sequences are SGHDN and FVKESK. J lost 8 bases, V lost 3 bases, and 8 bases had no gene match. The CDR3 spans 15 residues. The CDR3 here is CASSQTSLAGDEQFF. The CDR3 DNA follows: TGTGCCAGCAGCCAGACCTCTTTAGCGGGAGATGAGCAGTTCTTC.

This chain connects TRBV15 to TRBJ2-7; 10 bases line up with TRBD1. The CDR3 totals 15 residues. J lost 4 bases, V lost 0 bases, and 3 bases had no gene match. The germline V gene encodes CDR1 LNHNV and CDR2 YYDKDF (reference sequence). CDR3 loop: CATSRDGTGEYEQYF. DNA of the CDR3: TGTGCCACCAGCAGAGACGGGACAGGGGAATACGAGCAGTACTTC.

The chain is built from TRBV18 and TRBJ1-1; D possibly corresponds to TRBD1 (5 bases). The length of the CDR3 is 13 residues. V was trimmed by 8 bases and J by 1 base, leaving 11 bases between them. Germline values: CDR1 KGHSH, CDR2 LQKENI. Written as DNA, the CDR3 is TGTGCCAGCCGGACAAACCCGAACACTGAAGCTTTCTTT. Its protein product is CASRTNPNTEAFF.

The chain recombines TRBV19 with TRBJ1-1; D unresolved. There are 15 residues in the CDR3. The V gene's germline CDR1 is LNHDA and CDR2 SQIVND (reference sequence). V shed 1 base and J shed 3 bases, with 12 bases lying between them. CDR3 in amino acids: CASSIGEWRDTEAFF. DNA for the CDR3: TGTGCCAGTAGTATAGGGGAATGGCGGGACACTGAAGCTTTCTTT.

This clone was seen a few times. The chain couples TRBV5-4 to TRBJ2-1; 10 bases are a match to TRBD2. The CDR3 length is 16 residues. V gave up 4 bases and J gave up 10 bases; unmatched junction bases: 14. Germline V lookup: CDR1 SGHNT, CDR2 YYREEE (reference sequence). The CDR3 bases are TGTGCCAGCAGCAACGGAGCGGGGGGGCCTTTTGGGGAGCAGTTCTTC. Translation: CASSNGAGGPFGEQFF.